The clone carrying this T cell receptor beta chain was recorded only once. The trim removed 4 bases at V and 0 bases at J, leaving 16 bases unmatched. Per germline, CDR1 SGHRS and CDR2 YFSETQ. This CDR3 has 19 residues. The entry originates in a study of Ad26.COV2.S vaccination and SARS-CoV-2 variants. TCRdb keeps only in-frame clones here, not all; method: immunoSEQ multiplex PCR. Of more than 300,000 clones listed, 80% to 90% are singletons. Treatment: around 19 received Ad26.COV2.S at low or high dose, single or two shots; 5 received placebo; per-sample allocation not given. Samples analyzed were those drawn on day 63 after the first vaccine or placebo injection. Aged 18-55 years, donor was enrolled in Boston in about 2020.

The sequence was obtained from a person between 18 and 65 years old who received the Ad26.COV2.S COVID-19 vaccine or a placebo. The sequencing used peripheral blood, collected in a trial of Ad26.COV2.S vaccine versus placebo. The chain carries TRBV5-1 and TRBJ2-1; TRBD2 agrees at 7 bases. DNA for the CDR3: TGCGCCAGCAGCCACCCACCCGATCTAGCGGCCCGCTCCTACAATGAGCAGTTCTTC. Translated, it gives CASSHPPDLAARSYNEQFF.